Listed below are T cell receptor beta chains from one sample, sequenced in a study of somatic mutations in cytotoxic T cells in rheumatoid arthritis. The data were produced by immunoSEQ multiplex PCR, yet TCRdb's version contains in-frame clones alone and is incomplete. Among roughly 13,000 clones listed, about 68% were seen once. The sequenced sample was CD8+ T cells sorted from blood. The receptors shown here come from an adult with rheumatoid arthritis. CDR3s include the opening cysteine and the closing phenylalanine or tryptophan. The listing skips clone size in some rows; elsewhere it reads once, few, many or a size class.

size,J,V,CDR3
NA,TRBJ2-4,TRBV7-9,CASSLGGNIQYF
NA,TRBJ2-7,TRBV7-2,CASSLETSYEQYF
NA,TRBJ2-7,TRBV7-7,CASSSSMGTGYEQYF
NA,TRBJ2-1,TRBV15,CATTGGGLNEQFF
NA,TRBJ2-1,TRBV19,CASSISSGAYNEQFF
NA,TRBJ2-2,TRBV4-1,CASMGHTGELFF
few,TRBJ2-7,TRBV5-4,CASTSGGAREQYF
NA,TRBJ1-1,TRBV6-5,CASSSPTDAFAEAFF
NA,TRBJ2-5,TRBV30,CAWSVPWLQETQYF
few,TRBJ2-1,TRBV11-3,CASSLAGLSNEQFF
NA,TRBJ2-5,TRBV28,CASSLGRGADEETQYF
NA,TRBJ1-1,TRBV2,CASSESKGGRRGTEAFF
once,TRBJ1-6,TRBV5-8,CASTRPQADSPLHF
NA,TRBJ2-1,TRBV11-2,CASSQQRVGGSSYNEQFF
NA,TRBJ2-1,TRBV7-2,CATWLTGTSGASYNEQFF
NA,TRBJ1-4,TRBV21-1,CASSIRDRGEKLFF
NA,TRBJ2-7,TRBV5-4,CASSPEGEVGEQYF
NA,TRBJ1-2,TRBV7-9,CASSTLWYGYTF
NA,TRBJ2-7,TRBV19,CASSAVGYEQYF
few,TRBJ1-5,TRBV19,CASSSDARQAHQPQHF
few,TRBJ1-6,TRBV6-4,CASSADGGTGNSPLHF
NA,TRBJ1-2,TRBV28,CASSLGGYGYTF
NA,TRBJ2-2,TRBV6-1,CASSEAPGTGELFF
NA,TRBJ1-5,TRBV7-9,CASSLEGGTDQPQHF
NA,TRBJ1-1,TRBV6-1,CASSEALQTAPEAFF
NA,TRBJ2-6,TRBV13,CASSSRGEDLSGANVLTF
NA,TRBJ2-7,TRBV5-6,CASSLDPRGGLSYEQYF
few,TRBJ2-7,TRBV4-1,CASSPLSLRGHEQYF
NA,TRBJ1-5,TRBV6-1,CASSAGSHSNQPQHF
NA,TRBJ2-3,TRBV2,CASHRASTDTQYF
NA,TRBJ2-1,TRBV9,CASGGSSYNEQFF